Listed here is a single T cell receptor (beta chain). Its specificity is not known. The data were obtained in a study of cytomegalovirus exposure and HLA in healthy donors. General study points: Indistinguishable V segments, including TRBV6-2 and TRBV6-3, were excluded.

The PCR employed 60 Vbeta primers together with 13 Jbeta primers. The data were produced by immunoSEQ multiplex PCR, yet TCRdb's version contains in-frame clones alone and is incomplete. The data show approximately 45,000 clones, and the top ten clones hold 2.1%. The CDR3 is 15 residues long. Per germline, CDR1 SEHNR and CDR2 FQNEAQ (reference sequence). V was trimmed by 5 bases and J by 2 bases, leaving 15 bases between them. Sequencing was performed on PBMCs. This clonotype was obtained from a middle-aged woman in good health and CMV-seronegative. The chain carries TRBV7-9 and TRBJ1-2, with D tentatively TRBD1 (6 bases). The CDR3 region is CASSGIQGSNYGYTF. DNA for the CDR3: TGTGCCAGCAGCGGTATACAGGGATCGAACTATGGCTACACCTTC.